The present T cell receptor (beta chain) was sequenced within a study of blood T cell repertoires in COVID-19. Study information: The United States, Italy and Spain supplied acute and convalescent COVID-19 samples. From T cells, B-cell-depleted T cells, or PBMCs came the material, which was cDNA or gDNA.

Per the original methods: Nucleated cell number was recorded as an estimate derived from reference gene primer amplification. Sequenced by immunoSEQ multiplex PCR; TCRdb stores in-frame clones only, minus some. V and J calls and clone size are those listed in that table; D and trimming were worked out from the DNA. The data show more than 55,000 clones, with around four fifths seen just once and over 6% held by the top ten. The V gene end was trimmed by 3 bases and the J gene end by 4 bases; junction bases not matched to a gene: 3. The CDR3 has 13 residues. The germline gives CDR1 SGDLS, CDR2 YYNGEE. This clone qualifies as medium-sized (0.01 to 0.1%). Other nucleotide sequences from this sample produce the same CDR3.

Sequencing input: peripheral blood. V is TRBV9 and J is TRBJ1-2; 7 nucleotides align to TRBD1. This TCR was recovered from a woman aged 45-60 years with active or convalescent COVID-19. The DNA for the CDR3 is TGTGCCAGCAGCGCGGGGACAGTCTATGGCTACACCTTC. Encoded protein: CASSAGTVYGYTF.